The rows below give T cell receptor beta chains drawn from one sample of a study of cytomegalovirus exposure and HLA in healthy donors. Produced via immunoSEQ multiplex PCR; TCRdb's table is partial and in-frame only. The data contain tens of thousands of clones, around 82% of them singletons. Sequenced: PBMCs. The receptors were gathered from a man between 18 and 29 years old in good health and CMV-seronegative. Each CDR3 is given with its conserved first and last residue. Fields, in order: CDR3 length, J gene, clone size, V gene, D gene, CDR3 DNA, CDR3 protein. The D gene is left open where the match is weak. The size of a clone is reported for some rows only, either as once, few or many, or as a class for expanded clones.

14	TRBJ1-5	NA	TRBV7-2	NA	TGTGCCAGCAGCCCCGGAGGTTATTATCAGCCCCAGCATTTT	CASSPGGYYQPQHF
16	TRBJ1-5	NA	TRBV14	TRBD1	TGTGCCAGCAGCCAACACGGACAGGTCTTCTGCCAGCCCCAGCATTTT	CASSQHGQVFCQPQHF
14	TRBJ2-7	NA	TRBV5-1	TRBD2	TGCGCCAGCAGGGGACTTAGCGGGAGCGGGGAGCAGTACTTC	CASRGLSGSGEQYF
14	TRBJ2-7	NA	TRBV5-5	NA	TGTGCCAGCAGCCCTCACAGGGCCTCCTACGAGCAGTACTTC	CASSPHRASYEQYF
12	TRBJ2-5	NA	TRBV5-4	NA	TGTGCCAGCAGCTTGGACAGAACAAGGCAGTACTTC	CASSLDRTRQYF
15	TRBJ1-1	NA	TRBV18	TRBD1	TGTGCCAGCTCACCCGACAGGGGACCGAACACTGAAGCTTTCTTT	CASSPDRGPNTEAFF
15	TRBJ1-2	NA	TRBV7-3	NA	TGTGCCAGCAGCGCCGGGGGGTCCCGCCCGGGTGGCTACACCTTC	CASSAGGSRPGGYTF
13	TRBJ1-2	NA	TRBV28	TRBD1	TGTGCCAGCAGGACAGGGGGCGTCTATGGCTACACCTTC	CASRTGGVYGYTF
18	TRBJ1-1	NA	TRBV15	NA	TGTGCCACCAGCAGAGATCCTCCGAGTAGGCGGCTGAACACTGAAGCTTTCTTT	CATSRDPPSRRLNTEAFF
13	TRBJ1-1	NA	TRBV18	NA	TGTGCCAGCTCCTCGGGGGGGAACACTGAAGCTTTCTTT	CASSSGGNTEAFF
15	TRBJ2-2	NA	TRBV7-6	NA	TGTGCCAGCAGCACAATTGGGGGCTATTCCGGGGAGCTGTTTTTT	CASSTIGGYSGELFF
21	TRBJ2-2	NA	TRBV5-1	TRBD2	TGCGCCAGCAGCTTGGGGGACCGACTAGCTCGTCGCATAGTGAACACCGGGGAGCTGTTTTTT	CASSLGDRLARRIVNTGELFF
14	TRBJ1-1	NA	TRBV27	NA	TGTGCCAGCAGTTTCCGGAGTGTGAACACTGAAGCTTTCTTT	CASSFRSVNTEAFF
13	TRBJ1-1	NA	TRBV28	NA	TGTGCCAGCAGGACAGGTGGAAACACTGAAGCTTTCTTT	CASRTGGNTEAFF
11	TRBJ2-1	NA	TRBV10-3	NA	TGTGCCATCACCGAAGCAAATGAGCAGTTCTTC	CAITEANEQFF
13	TRBJ2-1	few	TRBV15	NA	TGTGCCACTACTCTACAGCGGAACAATGAGCAGTTCTTC	CATTLQRNNEQFF
14	TRBJ1-2	few	TRBV6-1	NA	TGTGCCAGCAGTGAAATGGGTCACCCAGGGGGCTACACCTTC	CASSEMGHPGGYTF
15	TRBJ2-3	few	TRBV6-5	TRBD1	TGTGCCAGCAGACCAGGACAGGGGGCCGGAGATACGCAGTATTTT	CASRPGQGAGDTQYF
14	TRBJ1-3	NA	TRBV14	NA	TGTGCCAGCAGCCAAGACAGCTCTGGAAACACCATATATTTT	CASSQDSSGNTIYF
16	TRBJ1-1	NA	TRBV14	TRBD1	TGTGCCAGCAGCCGACTAAACAGGGGATTTGAAGATGAAGCTTTCTTT	CASSRLNRGFEDEAFF
15	TRBJ1-5	NA	TRBV6-5	NA	TGTGCCAGCAGTTACTCCCCGGTTACCAATCAGCCCCAGCATTTT	CASSYSPVTNQPQHF
14	TRBJ2-7	NA	TRBV5-1	NA	TGCGCCAGCAGCTTCCTCCCGAGCTCCTACGAGCAGTACTTC	CASSFLPSSYEQYF
14	TRBJ1-2	NA	TRBV11-2	NA	TGTGCCAGCAGCTCGTTGAGGGTGAGCTATGGCTACACCTTC	CASSSLRVSYGYTF
17	TRBJ1-5	NA	TRBV4-1	NA	TGCGCCAGCAGCCAAGAAGCCGTGGGGGGAAGCAATCAGCCCCAGCATTTT	CASSQEAVGGSNQPQHF
10	TRBJ1-3	NA	TRBV20-1	TRBD1	TGCAGTGCTAGAGGGGACAGGGTATATTTT	CSARGDRVYF